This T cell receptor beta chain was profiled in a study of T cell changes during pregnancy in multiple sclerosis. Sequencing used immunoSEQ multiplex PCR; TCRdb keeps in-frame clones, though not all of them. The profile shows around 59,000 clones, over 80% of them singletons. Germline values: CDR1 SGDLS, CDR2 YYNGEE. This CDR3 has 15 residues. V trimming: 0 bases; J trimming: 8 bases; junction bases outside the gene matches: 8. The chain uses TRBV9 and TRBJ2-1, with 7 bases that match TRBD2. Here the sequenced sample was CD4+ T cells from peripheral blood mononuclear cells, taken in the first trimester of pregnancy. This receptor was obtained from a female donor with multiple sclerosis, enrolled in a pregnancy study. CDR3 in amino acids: CASSVGGGLSDEQFF. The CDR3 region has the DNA TGTGCCAGCAGCGTAGGGGGGGGTTTGTCCGATGAGCAGTTCTTC.